Presented here are 32 T cell receptor beta chains from one specimen sequenced in a study of blood T cell repertoires in COVID-19. The repertoire was sequenced with immunoSEQ multiplex PCR; TCRdb's copy has only in-frame clones and lacks some. The sample carries tens of thousands of clones, more than 85% recorded once. The sequenced material came from peripheral blood. The receptors stem from a man in his 70s with acute or convalescent COVID-19.

The chain combines TRBV4-3 with TRBJ2-1; D may be TRBD1 (5 bases). The CDR3 covers 14 residues. V was clipped by 0 bases and J by 10 bases, with 13 bases between them. Germline assignment: CDR1 LGHNA and CDR2 YSLEER. CDR3 loop: CASSQEGGAWEQFF. CDR3 DNA: TGCGCCAGCAGCCAAGAGGGTGGGGCCTGGGAGCAGTTCTTC.

The gene calls are TRBV11-2 and TRBJ2-7, with TRBD2 identical over 11 bases. The CDR3 is 15 residues long. V was pared by 5 bases and J by 3 bases, with 6 bases of the junction left unmatched. Germline V gene data show CDR1 as SGHAT and CDR2 as FQNNGV. In DNA, the CDR3 is TGTGCCAGCAGCCCCCGGCTAGCGGGAGGCTACGAGCAGTACTTC. It is translated as CASSPRLAGGYEQYF.

The V gene is TRBV28, the J gene TRBJ2-1; 11 positions match TRBD2. After removal of 2 bases from V and 4 bases from J, the junction contained 4 bases not matched to a gene. Germline V gene lookup returns CDR1 MDHEN and CDR2 SYDVKM. This CDR3 has 16 amino acids. CDR3 nucleotides: TGTGCCAGCAGTTTAGGGCTAGCGGGAGGTTACAATGAGCAGTTCTTC. Amino acid sequence: CASSLGLAGGYNEQFF.

The rearrangement uses TRBV12-5 and TRBJ1-5, with 7 nucleotides matching TRBD1. The CDR3 loop spans 13 amino acids. V trimming: 3 bases; J trimming: 5 bases; junction bases outside the gene matches: 1. CDR1 LGHNT and CDR2 FRNRAP come from the germline V gene. The CDR3 DNA sequence: TGTGCTAGTGGTTTCGGACAGGATCAGCCCCAGCATTTT. Protein: CASGFGQDQPQHF.

The V and J genes are TRBV2 and TRBJ1-5; a weak D match, TRBD1 (5 bases). Germline assignment: CDR1 SNHLY and CDR2 FYNNEI. CDR3 length: 14 amino acids. Trimming left V 4 bases short and J 1 base short, with 8 bases between. The CDR3 nucleotides are TGTGCCAGCAGTGCTGACAGCAGCAATCAGCCCCAGCATTTT. As protein: CASSADSSNQPQHF.

The rearrangement links TRBV3-1 (or the pseudogene TRBV3-2) to TRBJ1-1; D gene uncertain. The germline CDR1 and CDR2 sequences are LGHDT and YNNKEL (reference sequence). V was pared by 4 bases and J by 1 base, with 10 bases between. This CDR3 is 14 amino acids long. CDR3 DNA: TGTGCCAGCAGCCTGGGCCCTGGGAACACTGAAGCTTTCTTT. Its protein product is CASSLGPGNTEAFF.

The V gene is TRBV5-1, the J gene TRBJ1-2, with D possibly being TRBD1 (5 bases). The CDR3 totals 15 residues. Per germline, CDR1 SGHRS and CDR2 YFSETQ. V lost 3 bases to trimming and J lost 1 base, with 13 bases between them. DNA for the CDR3: TGCGCCAGCAGCTCAGGACACGATGTTAACTATGGCTACACCTTC. Protein product: CASSSGHDVNYGYTF.

Regarding this clone: This is likely a read error, given that the CDR3 carries no conserved phenylalanine or tryptophan at its end. The DNA is omitted, as the CDR3 cannot be located on it reliably, and the CDR3 follows TCRdb's listing. This chain links TRBV2 with TRBJ2-4; the table's D call, TRBD2, has no DNA check behind it. The CDR3 length equals 13 residues, ends included. Per germline, CDR1 SNHLY and CDR2 FYNNEI. The CDR3 sequence is CASSLGTSGRQGL.

The chain carries TRBV6-5 and TRBJ2-3; 11 bases are a match to TRBD1. V shed 4 bases and J 3 bases; nucleotides not matched to a gene: 3. The CDR3 has 15 amino acids. Per germline, CDR1 MNHEY and CDR2 SVGAGI. The DNA of the CDR3 is TGTGCCAGCAGTTTCCGGGACAGGGGGACAGATACGCAGTATTTT. This encodes CASSFRDRGTDTQYF.

The V call is TRBV29-1, the J call TRBJ1-2; TRBD1 matches at 7 bases. V trimming: 4 bases; J trimming: 5 bases; junction bases outside the gene matches: 7. Germline CDR1 reads SQVTM; CDR2 reads ANQGSEA. CDR3 size: 13 residues. The CDR3 sequence: CSVGDREFYGYTF. The CDR3 nucleotides are TGCAGCGTTGGCGACAGGGAATTTTATGGCTACACCTTC. Full variable domain (remainder filled in from reference TRBV29-1 and TRBJ1-2): SAVISQKPSRDICQRGTSLTIQCQVDSQVTMMFWYRQQPGQSLTLIATANQGSEATYESGFVIDKFPISRPNLTFSTLTVSNMSPEDSSIYLCSVGDREFYGYTFGSGTRLTVV.

The table lists this clone with a few counts. The chain joins TRBV18 to TRBJ2-3, with 11 bases matching TRBD2. V shed 3 bases and J 3 bases; nucleotides not matched to a gene: 2. The CDR3 is 15 residues long. Germline V CDR1 and CDR2: KGHSH, LQKENI. The CDR3 DNA reads as TGTGCCAGCTCACCGACTAGCGGGACGACAGATACGCAGTATTTT. Translating gives CASSPTSGTTDTQYF.

This chain links TRBV18 with TRBJ1-1; no firm D call. The CDR3 is 13 amino acids. V was shortened by 5 bases and J by 10 bases, with 17 bases between the two germline ends. Germline V gene sequence: CDR1 KGHSH, CDR2 LQKENI. This CDR3 is CASSAGSTRGAFF. The CDR3 nucleotides read TGTGCCAGCTCAGCCGGGTCAACCCGCGGAGCTTTCTTT.

CDR3 coding DNA: TGTGCCAGCAGCTCGGACAGGGTCACCCACAATGAGCAGTTCTTC. This encodes CASSSDRVTHNEQFF. The chain links TRBV7-2 to TRBJ2-1; 8 nucleotides align to TRBD1. The CDR3 loop spans 15 amino acids. V lost 4 bases and J lost 5; bases outside the gene matches: 7. CDR1 is SGHTA, CDR2 FQGNSA, per germline. Full variable domain (outside the CDR3, taken from reference TRBV7-2 and TRBJ2-1): GAGVSQSPSNKVTEKGKDVELRCDPISGHTALYWYRQSLGQGLEFLIYFQGNSAPDKSGLPSDRFSAERTGGSVSTLTIQRTQQEDSAVYLCASSSDRVTHNEQFFGPGTRLTVL.

This chain's CDR3 is CASSLQNYGYTF. CDR3 sequence (DNA): TGTGCCAGCAGCTTACAGAACTATGGCTACACCTTC. The rearrangement uses TRBV7-8 and TRBJ1-2; the D is unclear. In germline, CDR1 is SGHVS, CDR2 FQNEAQ. Trimming cost V 2 bases and J 2 bases, with 3 bases left between them. CDR3 length: 12 amino acids.

The CDR3 loop is CSVDLPQGNEQFF. CDR3 DNA sequence: TGCAGCGTTGACCTTCCCCAGGGGAATGAGCAGTTCTTC. The chain uses TRBV29-1 and TRBJ2-1; the D gene is possibly TRBD1 (6 bases). V lost 3 bases and J 7 bases, leaving 13 bases between the germline ends. The CDR3 runs 13 residues. Per germline, CDR1 SQVTM and CDR2 ANQGSEA.

The rearrangement joins TRBV3-1 (or the pseudogene TRBV3-2) to TRBJ2-2; 15 nucleotides agree with TRBD2. The junction had 6 bases not matched to a gene; V was cut back by 0 bases and J by 7 bases. The CDR3 has 18 amino acids. Germline CDR1 reads LGHDT; CDR2 reads YNNKEL (reference sequence). The CDR3 DNA reads as TGTGCCAGCAGCCAAGATGGACTAGCGGGAGGGCTAGTCGGGGAGCTGTTTTTT. This encodes CASSQDGLAGGLVGELFF.

This chain connects TRBV5-5 to TRBJ1-5; TRBD1 matches at 10 bases. The V segment lost 4 bases and the J segment 5 bases; nucleotides outside the gene matches: 6. This CDR3 is 15 amino acids long. CDR1 is SGHKS and CDR2 is YYEKEE in the germline V gene (reference sequence). The CDR3 sequence is CASSPGQGGHQPQHF. The DNA for the CDR3 is TGTGCCAGCAGCCCTGGACAGGGGGGACATCAGCCCCAGCATTTT.

The CDR3 DNA sequence: TGCGCCAGCAGCTTGGACCCTAGTGAAAAACTGTTTTTT. This sequence encodes CASSLDPSEKLFF. The J gene is TRBJ1-4, the V gene TRBV5-1; D is unresolved. V was shortened by 0 bases and J by 7 bases, with 7 bases between the two germline ends. CDR1 and CDR2 (germline): SGHRS, YFSETQ. The CDR3 covers 13 residues.

V usage is TRBV11-2 and J usage is TRBJ2-1; 7 bases line up with TRBD2. V trimming: 6 bases; J trimming: 8 bases; junction bases outside the gene matches: 13. Germline V gives CDR1 SGHAT, CDR2 FQNNGV. This CDR3 has 15 amino acids. In DNA form, the CDR3 reads TGTGCCAGCAGGTCATGGGGCGGGAGATGGCATGAGCAGTTCTTC. This codes for CASRSWGGRWHEQFF.

The chain uses TRBV28 and TRBJ1-1; possible D gene TRBD1, 6 bases. The V gene's germline CDR1 is MDHEN and CDR2 SYDVKM. CDR3 length: 14 residues. Trimming removed 7 bases from V and 7 bases from J, with 19 bases in between. Here the CDR3 DNA reads TGTGCCAGCATGTCGGGGGGGGCGCTGGGTGAAGCTTTCTTT. Translated: CASMSGGALGEAFF.

The chain uses TRBV5-4 and TRBJ2-7, with D uncertain. Germline-derived CDR1 and CDR2 are SGHNT and YYREEE (reference sequence). Between the trimmed V and J ends, which lost 5 bases and 7 bases, there was a span of 19 bases. CDR3 size: 14 residues. CDR3 sequence (DNA): TGTGCCAGCAGGTCGCAGGTCCGTACATCGGAGCAGTACTTC. The encoded protein is CASRSQVRTSEQYF.

This rearrangement joins TRBV6-5 to TRBJ2-3; 7 nucleotides line up with TRBD1. The CDR3 extends over 14 amino acids. Germline V lookup: CDR1 MNHEY, CDR2 SVGAGI. V shed 7 bases and J 2 bases; nucleotides not matched to a gene: 6. The CDR3 here is CASKKGADTDTQYF. DNA for the CDR3: TGTGCCAGCAAGAAGGGGGCCGACACAGATACGCAGTATTTT.

The rearrangement links TRBV18 to TRBJ1-5; 8 bases fit TRBD1. From germline, CDR1 is KGHSH and CDR2 LQKENI. V lost 8 bases, J lost 9 bases, and 9 bases stayed unmatched. The length of the CDR3 is 13 residues. The CDR3: CASRDTGTGPQHF. For the CDR3, the DNA is TGTGCCAGCCGAGACACGGGGACAGGGCCCCAGCATTTT.

CDR3 residues: CASSSRLAGTYEQYF. In DNA form, the CDR3 reads TGTGCCAGCAGCTCTAGACTAGCGGGGACCTACGAGCAGTACTTC. The V and J genes are TRBV27 and TRBJ2-7, with 11 positions matching TRBD2. This CDR3 spans 15 amino acids. Germline values: CDR1 MNHEY, CDR2 SMNVEV (reference sequence). V trimming: 6 bases; J trimming: 2 bases; junction bases outside the gene matches: 6.

This chain joins TRBV18 and TRBJ2-3; a weak D match, TRBD2 (5 bases). With 3 bases removed from V and 2 bases from J, the gap between germline ends came to 9 bases. This CDR3 region has 14 residues. CDR1 and CDR2 from the germline V gene are KGHSH and LQKENI. Written as DNA, the CDR3 is TGTGCCAGCTCACCGACCGGGGTCACAGATACGCAGTATTTT. Its translation: CASSPTGVTDTQYF.

The rearrangement links TRBV7-2 to TRBJ1-6; 7 bases are a match to TRBD1. Per the germline V gene, CDR1 is SGHTA and CDR2 is FQGNSA. The V segment lost 7 bases and the J segment 0 bases; nucleotides outside the gene matches: 12. This CDR3 spans 18 amino acids. CDR3 coding DNA: TGTGCCAGCACCCTGCAGGGGGGAATCGCCTCCTATAATTCACCCCTCCACTTT. Encoded protein: CASTLQGGIASYNSPLHF.

A note on this clone: The same CDR3 also results from other DNA sequences found in this sample. The chain has TRBV5-1 and TRBJ1-3, with 9 nucleotides matching TRBD1. This CDR3 has 16 residues. Trimming cost V 4 bases and J 1 base; bases outside gene matches: 6. Germline V gives CDR1 SGHRS, CDR2 YFSETQ. CDR3 loop: CASSGTGTGSGNTIYF. In DNA, the CDR3 is TGCGCCAGCAGCGGAACCGGGACAGGGTCTGGAAACACCATATATTTT.

This CDR3 reads CASSFRDRSTEAFF. CDR3 nucleotides: TGTGCCAGCAGTTTTCGGGACAGGTCCACTGAAGCTTTCTTT. The genes are TRBV27 and TRBJ1-1; 8 bases are a match to TRBD1. This CDR3 spans 14 amino acids. Trimming took 3 bases from V and 4 from J; bases not matched to a gene: 4. Per germline, CDR1 MNHEY and CDR2 SMNVEV (reference sequence).

This chain connects TRBV28 to TRBJ1-1; 9 bases line up with TRBD1. There are 16 residues in the CDR3. V shed 6 bases, J shed 4 bases, and the junction held 12 bases outside the gene matches. From germline, CDR1 is MDHEN and CDR2 SYDVKM. CDR3 sequence reads: CASRPPGQGIGTEAFF. CDR3 bases: TGTGCCAGCAGACCTCCGGGACAGGGTATCGGCACTGAAGCTTTCTTT. Full variable domain (missing parts from reference TRBV28 and TRBJ1-1): DVKVTQSSRYLVKRTGEKVFLECVQDMDHENMFWYRQDPGLGLRLIYFSYDVKMKEKGDIPEGYSVSREKKERFSLILESASTNQTSMYLCASRPPGQGIGTEAFFGQGTRLTVV.

The rearrangement uses TRBV21-1 and TRBJ2-3; the table assigns TRBD1, which was not confirmed against the DNA. TRBV21-1 is listed as a pseudogene. The CDR3 has 14 amino acids. The CDR3 here is CATETDRVYDTQYF. Written as DNA, the CDR3 is TGTGCCACCGAAACAGACAGGGTTTACGATACGCAGTATTTT.

This chain joins TRBV6-2 or TRBV6-3 and TRBJ2-5; 8 bases map to TRBD2. CDR3 length equals 13 residues. CDR1 is MNHEY and CDR2 is SVGEGT in the germline V gene. V trimming: 6 bases; J trimming: 4 bases; junction bases outside the gene matches: 4. The CDR3 coding sequence is TGTGCCAGCAGGCCTCTAGCGGGAGAGACCCAGTACTTC. It codes for CASRPLAGETQYF.

The chain recombines TRBV6-4 with TRBJ2-1; TRBD2 aligns across 11 bases. The CDR3 has 20 amino acids. Germline CDR1 is MRHNA and CDR2 is SNTAGT. V lost 5 bases and J lost 2; bases outside the gene matches: 17. The CDR3 reads CASSPTGTGILAGAYNEQFF. Written as DNA, the CDR3 is TGTGCCAGCAGTCCCACCGGGACAGGGATACTAGCGGGAGCCTACAATGAGCAGTTCTTC.